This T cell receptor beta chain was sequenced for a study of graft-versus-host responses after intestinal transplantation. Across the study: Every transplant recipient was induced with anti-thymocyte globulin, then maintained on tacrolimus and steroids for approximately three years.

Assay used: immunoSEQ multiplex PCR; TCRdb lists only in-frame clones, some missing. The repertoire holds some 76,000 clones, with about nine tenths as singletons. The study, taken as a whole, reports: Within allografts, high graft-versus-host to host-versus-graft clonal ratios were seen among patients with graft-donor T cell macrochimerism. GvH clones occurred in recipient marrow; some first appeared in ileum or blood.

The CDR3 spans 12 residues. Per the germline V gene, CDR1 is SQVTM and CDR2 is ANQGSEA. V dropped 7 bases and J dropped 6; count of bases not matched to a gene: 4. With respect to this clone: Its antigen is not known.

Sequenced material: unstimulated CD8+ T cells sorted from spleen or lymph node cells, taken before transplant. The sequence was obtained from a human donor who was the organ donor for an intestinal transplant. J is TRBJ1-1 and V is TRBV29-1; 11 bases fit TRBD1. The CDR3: CSAGTGGAEAFF. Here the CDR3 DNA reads TGCAGCGCCGGGACAGGGGGTGCTGAAGCTTTCTTT.